This is a list of T cell receptor beta chains from one sample in a study of human T cells and chemical hapten exposure. A single record per CDR3 protein comes from TCRdb applying MiXCR to the RACE reads. Of around 57,000 distinct CDR3 sequences listed, more than 9.5% are singletons. The sample was whole blood, taken in connection with sensitization to the hapten diphenylcyclopropenone (DPC). The source of these receptors is a woman in her thirties or forties with alopecia areata. Some clones in this sample may be carry-over from other donors' samples. Each CDR3 is given with its conserved first and last residue. D genes are given only for firm matches. Not all rows give a size; the values are once, few, many and, for expanded clones, a class.

v_gene: TRBV14
abundance: many
j_gene: TRBJ2-3
d_gene: -
CDR3nt: TGTGCCAGCAGCTTCGCGGCTAGCACAGATACGCAGTATTTT
CDR3aa: CASSFAASTDTQYF

v_gene: TRBV18
abundance: -
j_gene: TRBJ1-4
d_gene: -
CDR3nt: TGTGCCAGCTCACCAAGTCAGGTGGATGAAAAACTGTTTTTT
CDR3aa: CASSPSQVDEKLFF

v_gene: TRBV6-2/TRBV6-3
abundance: many
j_gene: TRBJ1-1
d_gene: TRBD1
CDR3nt: TGTGCCAGCAGTGGGGGACAGGGTGGAACTGAAGCTTTCTTT
CDR3aa: CASSGGQGGTEAFF

v_gene: TRBV3-1
abundance: few
j_gene: TRBJ1-1
d_gene: -
CDR3nt: TGTGCCAGCAGCCGCAATTTGAACACTGAAGCTTTCTTT
CDR3aa: CASSRNLNTEAFF

v_gene: TRBV20-1
abundance: -
j_gene: TRBJ2-1
d_gene: TRBD2
CDR3nt: TGCAGTGCTAGCGCTCTAGCGGGAGGGAGCAATGAGCAGTTCTTC
CDR3aa: CSASALAGGSNEQFF

v_gene: TRBV11-2
abundance: many
j_gene: TRBJ2-2
d_gene: -
CDR3nt: TGTGCCAGCAGAGGACAAAAGAACACCGGGGAGCTGTTTTTT
CDR3aa: CASRGQKNTGELFF

v_gene: TRBV4-2
abundance: many
j_gene: TRBJ1-5
d_gene: -
CDR3nt: TGTGCCAGCAGCCAAGCCGTCCGTGATCCGCAGGGTCAGCCCCAGCATTTT
CDR3aa: CASSQAVRDPQGQPQHF

v_gene: TRBV7-2
abundance: many
j_gene: TRBJ1-4
d_gene: -
CDR3nt: TGTGCCAGCAGCTTATCTGGGACAATTTATGAAAAACTGTTTTTT
CDR3aa: CASSLSGTIYEKLFF

v_gene: TRBV18
abundance: many
j_gene: TRBJ2-7
d_gene: -
CDR3nt: TGTGCCAGCTCACAGGACTCCTCACCGGGCGAGCAGTACTTC
CDR3aa: CASSQDSSPGEQYF

v_gene: TRBV5-5
abundance: -
j_gene: TRBJ2-7
d_gene: -
CDR3nt: TGTGCCAGCAGCTTGGTTGCAGGGCCCTACGAGCAGTACTTC
CDR3aa: CASSLVAGPYEQYF

v_gene: TRBV4-1
abundance: few
j_gene: TRBJ1-5
d_gene: -
CDR3nt: TGCGCCAGCAGCCAAGATTGGGAGTGGGGCAATCAGCCCCAGCATTTT
CDR3aa: CASSQDWEWGNQPQHF

v_gene: TRBV7-8
abundance: few
j_gene: TRBJ2-7
d_gene: -
CDR3nt: TGTGCCAGCAGCCCAGGGGGGTGGGAGCAGTACTTC
CDR3aa: CASSPGGWEQYF

v_gene: TRBV4-3
abundance: -
j_gene: TRBJ2-1
d_gene: -
CDR3nt: TGCGCCAGCAGCCAGGAAAATTGGGGTGAGCAGTTCTTC
CDR3aa: CASSQENWGEQFF

v_gene: TRBV28
abundance: -
j_gene: TRBJ2-1
d_gene: TRBD2
CDR3nt: TGTGCCAGTTACTCGACTAGCGGGTCCTTTTACAATGAGCAGTTCTTC
CDR3aa: CASYSTSGSFYNEQFF

v_gene: TRBV7-3
abundance: -
j_gene: TRBJ2-2
d_gene: TRBD2
CDR3nt: TGTGCCAGCAGCTTCCGAAACTCTGGGCCTAGCGGGACCCGAGCCGGGGAGCTGTTTTTT
CDR3aa: CASSFRNSGPSGTRAGELFF

v_gene: TRBV7-2
abundance: -
j_gene: TRBJ2-5
d_gene: -
CDR3nt: TGTGCCAGCAGCTTGGGCCCATCCCAAGAGACCCAGTACTTC
CDR3aa: CASSLGPSQETQYF

v_gene: TRBV12-3/TRBV12-4
abundance: many
j_gene: TRBJ2-3
d_gene: TRBD2
CDR3nt: TGTGCCAGCAGTTTGGGGGGGTTGGGCACAGATACGCAGTATTTT
CDR3aa: CASSLGGLGTDTQYF

v_gene: TRBV10-3
abundance: -
j_gene: TRBJ2-2
d_gene: TRBD2
CDR3nt: TGTGCCTCATATAGCGGGGGGAACACCGGGGAGCTGTTTTTT
CDR3aa: CASYSGGNTGELFF

v_gene: TRBV19
abundance: few
j_gene: TRBJ1-5
d_gene: TRBD1
CDR3nt: TGTGCCAGTAGCGACAGGGTCGGCAATCAGCCCCAGCATTTT
CDR3aa: CASSDRVGNQPQHF

v_gene: TRBV5-1
abundance: few
j_gene: TRBJ2-7
d_gene: -
CDR3nt: TGCGCCAGCAGCCCGGGACTCGTCTACGAGCAGTACTTC
CDR3aa: CASSPGLVYEQYF

v_gene: TRBV19
abundance: few
j_gene: TRBJ2-5
d_gene: TRBD1
CDR3nt: TGTGCCAGTAGTGCGACAGGGGGGCCCGGAGAGACCCAGTACTTC
CDR3aa: CASSATGGPGETQYF

v_gene: TRBV7-3
abundance: few
j_gene: TRBJ2-1
d_gene: TRBD2
CDR3nt: TGTGCCAGCAGCTTAAACGGGAGGGCCGGGAATGAGCAGTTCTTC
CDR3aa: CASSLNGRAGNEQFF

v_gene: TRBV24-1
abundance: few
j_gene: TRBJ2-5
d_gene: TRBD2
CDR3nt: TGTGCCACCAGTGAGCCACTAGCGGGAGTCGGGGAGACCCAGTACTTC
CDR3aa: CATSEPLAGVGETQYF

v_gene: TRBV5-8
abundance: many
j_gene: TRBJ2-2
d_gene: -
CDR3nt: TGTGCCAGCAGCTTTAGGACAGCCACCGGGGAGCTGTTTTTT
CDR3aa: CASSFRTATGELFF

v_gene: TRBV20-1
abundance: few
j_gene: TRBJ2-1
d_gene: -
CDR3nt: TGCAGTGCCCCCGGGACCCATGGGAGCTCCTACAATGAGCAGTTCTTC
CDR3aa: CSAPGTHGSSYNEQFF

v_gene: TRBV3-1
abundance: -
j_gene: TRBJ1-5
d_gene: -
CDR3nt: TGTGCCAGCAGCCAAGCTGGGAGCAATCAGCCCCAGCATTTT
CDR3aa: CASSQAGSNQPQHF

v_gene: TRBV6-6
abundance: many
j_gene: TRBJ2-5
d_gene: -
CDR3nt: TGTGCCAGCAGCAAAGCCCAAGAGACCCAGTACTTC
CDR3aa: CASSKAQETQYF

v_gene: TRBV5-1
abundance: -
j_gene: TRBJ1-1
d_gene: TRBD1
CDR3nt: TGCGCCAGCAGGGTAACAGGGGTGAACACTGAAGCTTTCTTT
CDR3aa: CASRVTGVNTEAFF

v_gene: TRBV11-1
abundance: -
j_gene: TRBJ1-1
d_gene: -
CDR3nt: TGTGCCAGCAGCAGTCAGGGTCCCACTGAAGCTTTCTTT
CDR3aa: CASSSQGPTEAFF

v_gene: TRBV13
abundance: -
j_gene: TRBJ2-2
d_gene: TRBD1
CDR3nt: TGTGCCAGCAGCCAAGGACAGGGGGCTATCACCGGGGAGCTGTTTTTT
CDR3aa: CASSQGQGAITGELFF

v_gene: TRBV7-3
abundance: many
j_gene: TRBJ2-5
d_gene: -
CDR3nt: TGTGCCAGCAGCTTTAACGGTCCTCAAGAGACCCAGTACTTC
CDR3aa: CASSFNGPQETQYF

v_gene: TRBV15
abundance: few
j_gene: TRBJ2-3
d_gene: -
CDR3nt: TGTGCCACCAGCATCCAGGGGACGCAGTATTTT
CDR3aa: CATSIQGTQYF

v_gene: TRBV10-3
abundance: -
j_gene: TRBJ1-1
d_gene: TRBD1
CDR3nt: TGTGCCATCAGTGAGCCCGTTCCAGGGGGCGGCGAGGCTTTCTTT
CDR3aa: CAISEPVPGGGEAFF

v_gene: TRBV20-1
abundance: many
j_gene: TRBJ1-5
d_gene: -
CDR3nt: TGCAGTGCTAGTAGTACGGTCAATCAGCCCCAGCATTTT
CDR3aa: CSASSTVNQPQHF

v_gene: TRBV12-3/TRBV12-4
abundance: many
j_gene: TRBJ1-3
d_gene: -
CDR3nt: TGTGCCAGCAGTTGGACCTCCTCTGGAAACACCATATATTTT
CDR3aa: CASSWTSSGNTIYF

v_gene: TRBV12-5
abundance: -
j_gene: TRBJ2-1
d_gene: TRBD2
CDR3nt: TGTGCTAGTGGTTTGGTTTTAGCGGGAGGGAATGAGCAGTTCTTC
CDR3aa: CASGLVLAGGNEQFF

v_gene: TRBV29-1
abundance: -
j_gene: TRBJ2-2
d_gene: -
CDR3nt: TGCAGCGTGGGTCCATACACCGGGGAGCTGTTTTTT
CDR3aa: CSVGPYTGELFF